A selection of T cell receptor beta chains follows, all from one sample in a study of T cells after yellow fever vaccination. Via MiXCR, TCRdb re-called the 5' RACE reads, giving one row per CDR3 protein. The sample holds about 240,000 distinct CDR3 sequences, roughly 7.2% seen once. The source was CD4+ T cells sorted from PBMCs, collected 15 days after the yellow fever booster vaccination. The source of these receptors is a young man who received the YFV17D yellow fever vaccine. Both conserved end residues are part of each CDR3. The D gene is left open where the match is weak. Part of the rows lack a size; the others show once, few, many or a class for expanded clones.

-	TRBV24-1	TRBJ2-2	few	TGTGCCACCAGTGTATCACTCCCATCGGGGGAGCTGTTTTTT	CATSVSLPSGELFF
-	TRBV5-1	TRBJ2-3	many	TGCGCCAGCAGCTTACAGGGATGGGATACGCAGTATTTT	CASSLQGWDTQYF
-	TRBV7-3	TRBJ2-2	many	TGTGCCAGCAGCTTCCTAAACACCGGGGAGCTGTTTTTT	CASSFLNTGELFF
TRBD1	TRBV10-2	TRBJ1-5	few	TGCGCCAGCAGAGAAACGGACAGGCCCCTCCAGCATTTT	CASRETDRPLQHF
TRBD1	TRBV7-9	TRBJ2-7	many	TGTGCCAGCAGCTCCCCGGGACAGGGGACGTACGAGCAGTACTTC	CASSSPGQGTYEQYF
TRBD2	TRBV6-5	TRBJ2-1	-	TGTGCCAGCAGTTACTCGCTAGCGGGGTACAATGAGCAGTTCTTC	CASSYSLAGYNEQFF
-	TRBV2	TRBJ2-3	-	TGTGCCAGCAAGTCCGAAACGCAGTATTTT	CASKSETQYF
-	TRBV12-3/TRBV12-4	TRBJ2-4	many	TGTGCCCTCCTGGGAGGAGTAAACATTCAGTACTTC	CALLGGVNIQYF
-	TRBV14	TRBJ1-3	few	TGTGCCAGCAGCCGTGGGTCTGGAAACACCATATATTTT	CASSRGSGNTIYF
TRBD2	TRBV20-1	TRBJ2-1	-	TGCAGTGCTAGACGGACTAGCCGGGATGAGCAGTTCTTC	CSARRTSRDEQFF
TRBD1	TRBV19	TRBJ2-5	-	TGTGCCAGTACTCGAAGTGGACAGGGTGAGATAGAGACCCAGTACTTC	CASTRSGQGEIETQYF
-	TRBV2	TRBJ2-4	many	TGTGCCAGCAGTGACGGGCCGGGTCAGTACTTC	CASSDGPGQYF
TRBD2	TRBV27	TRBJ2-3	many	TGTGCCAGCAGTTTGCCGGGACTAGCGGGTGGGAGTACGCAGTATTTT	CASSLPGLAGGSTQYF
-	TRBV3-1	TRBJ2-3	many	TGTGCCAGCAGCCAAGATCGGCAGGAGGCGCAGTATTTT	CASSQDRQEAQYF
TRBD2	TRBV20-1	TRBJ2-5	-	TGCAGTGCTCCCGCTAGCGGGAGGCGAGAGACCCAGTACTTC	CSAPASGRRETQYF
-	TRBV15	TRBJ2-7	many	TGTGCCACCAGCAAAAGGGGGGATCCCTACGAGCAGTACTTC	CATSKRGDPYEQYF
-	TRBV7-9	TRBJ2-7	few	TGTGCCAGCAGCAGGGGGGACGGATCATACGAGCAGTACTTC	CASSRGDGSYEQYF
-	TRBV5-1	TRBJ2-7	-	TGCGCCAGCAGCTCCGGGGGGCTCCTCTACGAGCAGTACTTC	CASSSGGLLYEQYF
TRBD1	TRBV10-1	TRBJ2-5	-	TGCGCCAACACCTACGACGAGGGACAGCAAGAGACCCAGTACTTC	CANTYDEGQQETQYF
-	TRBV28	TRBJ1-4	few	TGTGCCAGCAGTTTGGGAGTGAGACCCTCTAATGAAAAACTGTTTTTT	CASSLGVRPSNEKLFF
-	TRBV23-1	TRBJ2-1	-	TGCGCCAGCAGTCCTCCGGCGAATGAGCAGTTCTTC	CASSPPANEQFF
-	TRBV20-1	TRBJ2-4	-	TGCAGTGCGAAGGCACAGGGTGTGGACATTCAGTACTTC	CSAKAQGVDIQYF
TRBD1	TRBV29-1	TRBJ1-2	-	TGCAGCGTTGGAGGGTTGGGACAGGGAGGGATTTGTCTAGGCTACACCTTC	CSVGGLGQGGICLGYTF
TRBD2	TRBV5-1	TRBJ2-2	many	TGCGCCAGCAGTTCTAGCGGGAGGAGGGGCGCCGGGGAGCTGTTTTTT	CASSSSGRRGAGELFF
TRBD2	TRBV7-2	TRBJ2-3	-	TGTGCCAGCAGTCGGACAGCGGGAGGGAGTACAGATACGCAGTATTTT	CASSRTAGGSTDTQYF
-	TRBV2	TRBJ1-5	many	TGTGCCAGCAGTGTTGGGTTGCGAAGGAACAATCAGCCCCAGCATTTT	CASSVGLRRNNQPQHF
-	TRBV12-3/TRBV12-4	TRBJ1-4	many	TGTGCCAGCACCCGAGCTGGACGCGGGGAAAAACTGTTTTTT	CASTRAGRGEKLFF
-	TRBV23-1	TRBJ2-7	many	TGCGCCAGGCCTAATTTAGGGGAGCAGTACTTC	CARPNLGEQYF
-	TRBV7-2	TRBJ2-3	many	TGTGCCAGCAGCCTCGACAGGAGCACAGATACGCAGTATTTT	CASSLDRSTDTQYF
TRBD2	TRBV20-1	TRBJ2-3	many	TGCAGTCGGACGGGAGGGCGGGGGACAGATACGCAGTATTTT	CSRTGGRGTDTQYF
-	TRBV3-1	TRBJ2-7	few	TGTGCCAGCAGCCAACGGGGCATGCGGCCGGGCGAGCAGTACTTC	CASSQRGMRPGEQYF
-	TRBV7-2	TRBJ2-7	many	TGTGCCAGCAGCACTGACTACCTTAGCTCCTACGAGCAGTACTTC	CASSTDYLSSYEQYF
-	TRBV28	TRBJ1-1	few	TGTGCCAGCAGTTCCCTGGGCCTGAACACTGAAGCTTTCTTT	CASSSLGLNTEAFF
TRBD2	TRBV9	TRBJ2-5	few	TGTGCCAGCAGCGTAGATAGCGGGATGATGACCCAGTACTTC	CASSVDSGMMTQYF
-	TRBV27	TRBJ2-1	few	TGTGCCAGCAGTCTCCGGGACTTACAAAACAATGAGCAGTTCTTC	CASSLRDLQNNEQFF
-	TRBV29-1	TRBJ2-3	few	TGCAGCGTTGATGAGGGGGGAACAGATACGCAGTATTTT	CSVDEGGTDTQYF
TRBD2	TRBV15	TRBJ2-1	many	TGTGCCACCAGCAGAGATTATCTAGCGGGGAAGGTTGAGCAGTTCTTC	CATSRDYLAGKVEQFF
-	TRBV5-1	TRBJ2-5	few	TGCGCCAGCAGCCTGGGGCCTACCTTGGAGACCCAGTACTTC	CASSLGPTLETQYF
TRBD1	TRBV20-1	TRBJ1-2	many	TGCAGTGCAATCCGGGACAGGGGAGATGGCTACACCTTC	CSAIRDRGDGYTF
TRBD2	TRBV12-3/TRBV12-4	TRBJ2-7	few	TGTGCCAGCAGTTTAGCCCGGTCCGCTAGCGGGCGTTCCTACGAGCAGTACTTC	CASSLARSASGRSYEQYF
-	TRBV7-9	TRBJ2-3	many	TGTGCCAGCAGGAAGGGAATAGCGGTCACAGATACGCAGTATTTT	CASRKGIAVTDTQYF
TRBD1	TRBV7-2	TRBJ1-4	-	TGTGCCAGCAGCAACCTGACAGGGGCGGGGGAAAAACTGTTTTTT	CASSNLTGAGEKLFF
TRBD1	TRBV20-1	TRBJ2-3	many	TGCAGTACAATAGACAGGGTGGGCACAGATACGCAGTATTTT	CSTIDRVGTDTQYF
-	TRBV4-3	TRBJ2-1	-	TGCGCCAGCAGCCAAGTTCTGGGCGTATACAATGAGCAGTTCTTC	CASSQVLGVYNEQFF